This entry concerns a single T cell receptor (beta chain). What antigen it recognizes has not been identified. Per-nucleotide qualities are absent, and no much larger clonotype sits a single base away. The sample is drawn from a study of human T cells and chemical hapten exposure (dated by TCRdb to about 2021). Context from the whole study: For sensitization, 2% DPC in acetone was applied to a 2 cm by 2 cm area of upper inner arm skin. The libraries were sequenced as a pool, and the TCR yield per sample differed mostly because of small variations in library volumes within the pool. This study followed changes in the peripheral blood TCR repertoire in vivo during primary and secondary sensitization of alopecia patients to the hapten diphenylcyclopropenone (DPC). The patient cohort, mostly female, included alopecia areata with under or over 50% scalp involvement, alopecia totalis and alopecia universalis. Blood samples were taken from patients before sensitization (week 0) and then at 2, 6 and about 24 weeks after DPC sensitization. Weekly therapeutic DPC doses were additionally applied to the scalp of patients throughout the approximately 24-week study period. Twenty-nine alopecia patients gave blood for TCR sequencing at one to four time points (pre-sensitization, 2, 6 and 24 weeks). Patch testing was performed on the upper back with Finn chambers containing 0.01% DPC, and the patch tests were scored after 6 days according to International Contact Dermatitis Research Group standards.

What the time point label conveys for this sample: patch test 2, 6 weeks after DPC sensitization. The sample's treatment or condition, from its label and the paper: therapeutic diphenylcyclopropenone sensitization with weekly scalp DPC. At every patch-test visit, the blood draw took place before the patch test was put on. To be eligible, patients had to be aged 18 to 70, diagnosed with alopecia and judged suitable for DPC therapy, while pregnant patients were excluded. Total RNA was extracted from unfractionated whole blood that had been collected in Tempus Blood RNA tubes. Paper-wide results and their limitations: Because all patients had alopecia, a presumed autoimmune disease, the immune response of the patients might differ from that of healthy individuals. Repeated subsampling changed both the strength of the expansion versus patch-test correlation and the threshold at which the correlation became significant. Patch test score was positively correlated with the number of PT1 expanded TCRs, with significance at thresholds 8, 16 and 32 but not at 4. Significantly more large CDR3 similarity clusters were formed by expanded TCRs than by pre-sensitization or healthy control sets, consistent with antigen-driven responses. DPC sensitization did not change how many TCRs were above 1 in 1000 frequency, and no evidence was found of alterations in global repertoire structure.

The cysteine opens and the phenylalanine closes a CDR3 of 14 amino acids. Only CDR3 DNA remains: 42 bases, in frame from the first base. V is shortened by 2 bases, J by 2 bases, and the region joining them spans 9 bases. The germline V gene specifies SGHVS as CDR1 and FQNEAQ as CDR2. The method behind the library was RACE. The run used a NextSeq 500. Library preparation attached unique molecular identifiers to individual cDNA molecules for quantitative, reproducible TCR counting. For every blood RNA sample, sequencing covered both the TCR alpha and TCR beta chains. The published analysis was carried out like this. Samples had a median of 95,638 TCRs, with a range from roughly 20,000 to 700,000. The Decombinator software suite was used to annotate V, J and CDR3 in the TCR reads. For the PS versus PT1 abundance plots, all samples were subsampled to the same number of TCRs (28,000). Expanded TCRs were defined as absent before sensitization and observed at least eight times at the 2-week time point. In-frame beta chains were kept once TCRdb had trimmed the public reads at Q25 with fastp and called clones with MiXCR. Each record represents a unique CDR3 protein, reported with the most common genes and DNA among its rows. TCRdb assigned the V and J calls; the authors' analysis was not used. The sample table holds about 140,000 distinct CDR3 sequences, of which over 9.5% were seen once. The leading ten clones occupy roughly 1.4% of the sample.

This receptor was identified in a woman in her fifties or sixties with alopecia areata. Some clones in this sample may be carry-over from other donors' samples. This sample comprised whole blood, obtained in connection with sensitization to the hapten diphenylcyclopropenone (DPC). The sequence is built from TRBV7-8 and TRBJ2-5; no D gene call is confident. CDR3 loop: CASSLNAVQETQYF. In nucleotides, the sequence is TGTGCCAGCAGCTTAAATGCAGTTCAAGAGACCCAGTACTTC.